This TCR beta chain was captured by sequencing in a study of a mutant IDH1 vaccine in newly diagnosed glioma. Study in general: Patients received eight vaccinations in weeks 1, 3, 5, 7, 11, 15, 19, 23. Patients received vaccination from 4-6 weeks after radiotherapy alone, or with temozolomide cycles.

For this clone: Its antigen remains unknown.

Here immunoSEQ multiplex PCR was the method, and the copy in TCRdb shows in-frame clones only, minus some. The sample shows about 110,000 clones, about 90% of them seen only once. V lost 11 bases to trimming and J lost 4 bases; unmatched junction nucleotides: 7. Germline loops: CDR1 SNHLY, CDR2 FYNNEI. The CDR3 runs to 13 residues. Time point reported: week 11, during vaccination. Mutant IDH1 20-mer peptide, at 300 ug, made up each vaccine dose, with topical imiquimod. Astrocytomas that were new, WHO grade 3 or 4, IDH1-mutant and ATRX-lost were present in the donors. Findings and caveats of the study: Pseudoprogression seemed unrelated to changes in top peripheral T cell clonotypes.

The source was PBMCs, collected from a glioma patient whose treatment included an IDH1 peptide vaccine. The chain is built from TRBV2 and TRBJ2-1; the match to TRBD1 covers 8 bases. This clonotype was sampled from a woman aged 45-60 years with glioma. The CDR3 DNA reads as TGTGCCGAGGCGGGACAGGAATACAATGAGCAGTTCTTC. This codes for CAEAGQEYNEQFF.